The 14 T cell receptor beta chains given below trace back to one sample, sequenced in a study of ipilimumab plus nivolumab after autologous stem cell transplantation. Measured with immunoSEQ multiplex PCR; TCRdb has only the in-frame clones, and not every one. Of around 23,000 clones listed, roughly 74% were seen once; the top ten hold more than 20%. The sample consisted of PBMCs, taken in a trial of ipilimumab plus nivolumab as post-transplant consolidation. The receptors derive from a male donor with diffuse large B-cell lymphoma.

The genes are TRBV5-1 and TRBJ2-5; 8 bases line up with TRBD2. The CDR3 is 17 residues long. Germline trimming cut 0 bases from V and 5 bases from J; bases unmatched to any gene: 12. From germline, CDR1 is SGHRS and CDR2 YFSETQ. The chain's CDR3 is CASSLENGGRPSETQYF. The CDR3, as DNA: TGCGCCAGCAGCTTGGAGAATGGCGGGAGGCCGTCCGAGACCCAGTACTTC.

This rearrangement joins TRBV29-1 to TRBJ2-1, with D maybe TRBD1 (5 bases). The CDR3 is 14 residues long. V was cut by 1 base and J by 0 bases, with 7 bases left in between. Germline CDR1 is SQVTM and CDR2 is ANQGSEA. This CDR3 reads CSVEGGSSYNEQFF. DNA for the CDR3: TGCAGCGTTGAAGGGGGCAGCTCCTACAATGAGCAGTTCTTC.

This chain links TRBV5-1 with TRBJ2-1; D is perhaps TRBD2 (6 bases). CDR3 size: 15 residues. Germline values: CDR1 SGHRS, CDR2 YFSETQ. Trimming pared 1 base from V and 0 bases from J, leaving 8 bases between. The CDR3 sequence: CASSLYGSSYNEQFF. CDR3 sequence (DNA): TGCGCCAGCAGCTTGTACGGGAGCTCCTACAATGAGCAGTTCTTC.

This clone was recorded a few times. V and J are TRBV30 and TRBJ1-2, with D uncertain. V was shortened by 1 base and J by 4 bases, with 13 bases between the two germline ends. The CDR3 covers 14 residues. The germline V gene encodes CDR1 GTSNPN and CDR2 SVGIG (reference sequence). The CDR3 protein is CAWSEAGLGYGYTF. The CDR3 nucleotides are TGTGCCTGGAGTGAGGCGGGTTTGGGCTATGGCTACACCTTC.

This chain joins TRBV5-4 and TRBJ2-5; D perhaps matches TRBD1 (5 bases). Germline CDR1 is SGHNT and CDR2 is YYREEE (reference sequence). V dropped 0 bases and J dropped 4 bases, with 10 bases sitting between them. This CDR3 spans 14 amino acids. The CDR3 DNA reads TGTGCCAGCAGCTTGGTGGGGCAGGGAGAGACCCAGTACTTC. Protein: CASSLVGQGETQYF.

The chain couples TRBV7-2 to TRBJ2-1, with D maybe TRBD2 (6 bases). V shed 8 bases and J shed 8 bases, with 13 bases lying between them. Germline V gene sequence: CDR1 SGHTA, CDR2 FQGNSA. The CDR3 sequence is 12 residues long. The CDR3 DNA sequence: TGTGCCAGCGATATGGCGGGGTATGAGCAGTTCTTC. It yields the protein CASDMAGYEQFF.

This CDR3 reads CASSPDQGNLNEQFF. CDR3 nucleotides: TGTGCCAGCAGCCCCGATCAGGGTAACTTGAATGAGCAGTTCTTC. The J gene is TRBJ2-1, the V gene TRBV9; maybe TRBD1 (5 bases). Germline lookup yields CDR1 SGDLS and CDR2 YYNGEE. This CDR3 has 15 residues. Trimming removed 4 bases at V and 7 bases at J, with 18 bases between.

This chain links TRBV15 with TRBJ1-2; tentatively, D is TRBD1 (6 bases). In germline, CDR1 is LNHNV, CDR2 YYDKDF (reference sequence). The V and J ends lost 0 bases and 4 bases respectively, with 15 bases between them. The CDR3 is made up of 16 amino acids. The CDR3 is CATSRDLSRGTYGYTF. CDR3 in DNA: TGTGCCACCAGCAGAGATTTAAGCAGGGGTACCTATGGCTACACCTTC.

This chain uses TRBV6-5 with TRBJ2-1; 10 bases fit TRBD2. V gave up 5 bases and J gave up 10 bases; unmatched junction bases: 11. This CDR3 spans 15 amino acids. CDR1 MNHEY and CDR2 SVGAGI come from the germline V gene. The CDR3 DNA is TGTGCCAGCAGTGTCGAGGGTAGCGGGAGGAGGGAGCAGTTCTTC. It yields the protein CASSVEGSGRREQFF.

The rearrangement links TRBV5-1 to TRBJ2-7; no definite D call. V lost 5 bases, J lost 2 bases, and 14 bases lay in between. Per the germline V gene, CDR1 is SGHRS and CDR2 is YFSETQ. The CDR3 has 14 residues. CDR3 nucleotide sequence: TGCGCCAGCAGTGGGTTTGACTCCACCTACGAGCAGTACTTC. Translating gives CASSGFDSTYEQYF.

Judged by abundance, this clone is medium-sized (0.01 to 0.1%). Written as DNA, the CDR3 is TGTGCCAGCAGCCCCCCGGGGACGCTGGGAAATGAGCAGTTCTTC. Protein sequence: CASSPPGTLGNEQFF. This chain joins TRBV7-9 and TRBJ2-1; D may be TRBD1 or TRBD2 (5 bases each). CDR1 SEHNR and CDR2 FQNEAQ come from the germline V gene (reference sequence). Trimming pared 5 bases from V and 7 bases from J, leaving 18 bases between. The CDR3 runs 15 residues.

This clone is labeled as medium-sized. The chain combines TRBV5-1 with TRBJ1-4; D might be TRBD1 (6 bases). The germline gives CDR1 SGHRS, CDR2 YFSETQ. The CDR3 length is 16 residues. V lost 2 bases and J 3 bases, leaving 14 bases between the germline ends. CDR3 sequence reads: CASSFAPGAANEKLFF. The CDR3 coding sequence is TGCGCCAGCAGCTTTGCTCCAGGGGCAGCTAATGAAAAACTGTTTTTT.

The chain employs TRBV7-9 and TRBJ1-2; D call uncertain. Germline V gives CDR1 SEHNR, CDR2 FQNEAQ (reference sequence). The CDR3 covers 12 residues. The germline V and J ends were trimmed by 5 bases and 8 bases, with 12 bases remaining between them. As DNA, the CDR3 is TGTGCCAGCAGCGACTCGATAGGGGGCTACACCTTC. Translating gives CASSDSIGGYTF.

This clone was picked up a small number of times. The chain recombines TRBV10-2 with TRBJ2-2; no clear D gene. The CDR3 spans 12 residues. V lost 9 bases and J 4 bases, leaving 9 bases between the germline ends. Germline assignment: CDR1 WSHSY and CDR2 SAAADI. In nucleotides, the CDR3 is TGCGCCAGTCTGACCCCCACCGGGGAGCTGTTTTTT. Translating it yields CASLTPTGELFF.